This T cell receptor beta chain was obtained from a study of T-cell reconstitution after alpha-beta-depleted transplantation in children. Study outcomes and limitations: At day 60, the high TCRbeta diversity found in some patients originated from recipient T cells and thymic progenitors that had survived. By about two months after transplant, alpha-beta T cells reportedly arose from several hundred graft clones that had expanded. A year post-transplant, T-cell counts and diversity derived mostly from newly produced T cells.

About this clonotype itself: The antigen remains undetermined.

The CDR3 has 14 amino acids. V was pared by 7 bases and J by 2 bases, with 8 bases of the junction left unmatched. Unique molecular identifiers featured in how the TCRbeta library was prepared. In TCRdb, the PCR reads were re-called with MiXCR into one record per CDR3 protein. The repertoire has hundreds of thousands of distinct CDR3 sequences, over 10% of them found once; the top ten carry approximately 2%. This chain connects TRBV12-3 or TRBV12-4 to TRBJ2-7, with TRBD2 matching over 7 bases. This material consisted of PBMCs, mostly from graft donor cells, taken 360 days after TCRalphabeta/CD19-depleted stem cell transplant. This TCR was recovered from a male patient under 18 who had a stem cell transplant for acute myeloid leukemia, so the T cells may come from the graft donor. The CDR3 spells CASTLRAGAYEQYF. The CDR3 DNA reads TGTGCCAGCACTCTGCGGGCGGGAGCCTACGAGCAGTACTTC.